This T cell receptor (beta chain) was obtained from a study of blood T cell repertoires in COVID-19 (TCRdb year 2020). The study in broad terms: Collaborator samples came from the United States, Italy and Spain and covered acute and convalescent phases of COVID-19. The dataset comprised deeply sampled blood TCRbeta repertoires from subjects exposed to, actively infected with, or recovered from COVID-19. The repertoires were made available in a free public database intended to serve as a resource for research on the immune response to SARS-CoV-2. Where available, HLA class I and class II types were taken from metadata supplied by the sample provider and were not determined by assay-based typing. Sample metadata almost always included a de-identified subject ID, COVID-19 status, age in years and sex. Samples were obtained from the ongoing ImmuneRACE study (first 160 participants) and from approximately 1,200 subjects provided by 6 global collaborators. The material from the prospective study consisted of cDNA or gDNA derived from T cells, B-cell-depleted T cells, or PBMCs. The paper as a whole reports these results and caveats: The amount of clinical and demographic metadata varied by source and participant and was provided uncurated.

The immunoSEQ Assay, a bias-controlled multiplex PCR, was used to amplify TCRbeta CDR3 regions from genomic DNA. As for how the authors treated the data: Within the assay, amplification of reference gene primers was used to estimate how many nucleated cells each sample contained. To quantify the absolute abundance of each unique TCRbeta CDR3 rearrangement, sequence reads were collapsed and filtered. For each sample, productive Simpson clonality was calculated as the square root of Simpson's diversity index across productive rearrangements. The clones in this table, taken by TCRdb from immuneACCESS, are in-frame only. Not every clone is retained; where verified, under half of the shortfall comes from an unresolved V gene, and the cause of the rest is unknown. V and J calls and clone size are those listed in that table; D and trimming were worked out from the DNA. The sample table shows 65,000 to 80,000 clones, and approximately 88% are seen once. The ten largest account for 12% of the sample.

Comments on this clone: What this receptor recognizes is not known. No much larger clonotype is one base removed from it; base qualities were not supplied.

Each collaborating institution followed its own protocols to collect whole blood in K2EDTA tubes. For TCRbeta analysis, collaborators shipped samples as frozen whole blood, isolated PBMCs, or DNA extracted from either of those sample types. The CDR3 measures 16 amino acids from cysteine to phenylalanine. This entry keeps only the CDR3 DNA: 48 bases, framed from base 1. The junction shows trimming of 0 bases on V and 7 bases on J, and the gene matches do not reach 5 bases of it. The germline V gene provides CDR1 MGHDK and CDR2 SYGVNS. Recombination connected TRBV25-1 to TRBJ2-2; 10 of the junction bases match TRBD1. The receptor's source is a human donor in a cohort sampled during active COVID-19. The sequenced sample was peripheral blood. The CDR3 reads CASSEYGTGEDGELFF. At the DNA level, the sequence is TGTGCCAGCAGTGAATACGGGACAGGGGAGGACGGGGAGCTGTTTTTT.